The text below deals with one TCR beta chain. These data are taken from a study of blood T cell repertoires in COVID-19. Study summary: Material from acute and convalescent COVID-19 was sourced from the United States, Italy and Spain. T cells, B-cell-depleted T cells, or PBMCs supplied cDNA or gDNA.

CDR3 length equals 12 residues. Trimming pared 5 bases from V and 10 bases from J, leaving 14 bases between. Looked up from germline, CDR1 is GTSNPN and CDR2 is SVGIG (reference sequence). Authors' analysis steps: Reference gene primer amplification gave estimated nucleated cell counts. Data came from immunoSEQ multiplex PCR; TCRdb stores just in-frame clones and leaves some out. V and J calls and clone size are given by that table; D and trimming were obtained from the DNA. The profile covers some 150,000 clones, with roughly 89% appearing a single time and over 3.5% taken by the ten largest. The source is a woman aged 60-75 years who had recovered from COVID-19. Sequences were obtained from peripheral blood. The rearrangement joins TRBV30 to TRBJ1-4; D gene ambiguous. CDR3 sequence reads: CAWSRVEGKLFF. The DNA for the CDR3 is TGTGCCTGGTCCAGAGTCGAGGGAAAACTGTTTTTT.